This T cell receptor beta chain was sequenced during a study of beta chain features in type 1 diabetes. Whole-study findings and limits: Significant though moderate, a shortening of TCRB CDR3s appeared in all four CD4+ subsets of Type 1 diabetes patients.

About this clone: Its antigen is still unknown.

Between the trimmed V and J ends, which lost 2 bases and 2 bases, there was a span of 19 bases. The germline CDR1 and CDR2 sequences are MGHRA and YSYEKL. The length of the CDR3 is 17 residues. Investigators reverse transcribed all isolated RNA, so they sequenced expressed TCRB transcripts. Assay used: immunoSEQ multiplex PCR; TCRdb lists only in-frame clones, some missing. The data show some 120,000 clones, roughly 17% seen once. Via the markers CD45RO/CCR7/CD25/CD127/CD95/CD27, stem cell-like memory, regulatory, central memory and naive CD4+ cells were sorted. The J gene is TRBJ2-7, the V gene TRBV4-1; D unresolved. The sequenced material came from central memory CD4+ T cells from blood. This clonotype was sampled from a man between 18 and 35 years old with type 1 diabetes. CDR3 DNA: TGCGCCAGCAGCCAACTTGCCCTAGGCAGTGCCGCCTACGAGCAGTACTTC. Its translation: CASSQLALGSAAYEQYF.